These 17 T cell receptor beta chains came from one sample sequenced in a study of graft-versus-host responses after intestinal transplantation. The table came from immunoSEQ multiplex PCR; TCRdb's copy has only in-frame clones and leaves some out. The sample contains 4,600 or so clones, over 25% of which appear only once. This specimen was alloreactive CD4+ T cells from a mixed lymphocyte reaction culture, taken before intestinal transplant. The subset denotes: CFSE-low proliferating T cells sorted from roughly six-day pre-transplant mixed lymphocyte reaction (GvH or HvG direction). Receptors were obtained from a human patient who received an intestinal transplant.

This clone showed up just a few times. V gene TRBV4-3 combines with J gene TRBJ1-2; D is possibly TRBD1 (5 bases). V shed 1 base and J shed 3 bases, with 12 bases lying between them. Germline V gives CDR1 LGHNA, CDR2 YSLEER. The CDR3 consists of 15 residues. As DNA, the CDR3 is TGCGCCAGCAGCCAAGCGGGGGAGATCTACTATGGCTACACCTTC. Translation: CASSQAGEIYYGYTF.

The table lists this clone with many counts. V and J are TRBV29-1 and TRBJ2-5; D may be TRBD2 (7 bases). Germline CDR1 SQVTM, CDR2 ANQGSEA. The CDR3 extends over 12 amino acids. The V end lost 7 bases, the J end lost 5 bases, and 14 bases lay between the germline ends. This CDR3 is CSGEGGWETQYF. The CDR3 region has the DNA TGCAGCGGTGAGGGGGGGTGGGAGACCCAGTACTTC.

This chain joins TRBV7-9 and TRBJ2-7, with unresolved D. In germline, CDR1 is SEHNR, CDR2 FQNEAQ (reference sequence). The V and J ends lost 5 bases and 6 bases respectively, with 14 bases between them. This CDR3 is built from 13 residues. The CDR3 region is CASSLPSATEQYF. The CDR3 DNA follows: TGTGCCAGCAGCCTCCCCTCAGCGACCGAGCAGTACTTC.

The rearrangement joins TRBV6-1 to TRBJ2-2; tentative D call: TRBD1 (5 bases). The CDR3 contains 14 residues. Trimming stripped 6 bases from V and 5 bases from J, with 13 bases between. The germline CDR1 and CDR2 sequences are MNHNS and SASEGT. CDR3 bases: TGTGCCAGCAGGCAGGGTTTAGGAACCGGGGAGCTGTTTTTT. Its protein is CASRQGLGTGELFF.

This clone was detected only a few times. The V call is TRBV5-1, the J call TRBJ1-6, with TRBD1 matching over 7 bases. The CDR3 sequence is 16 residues long. Trimming removed 4 bases from V and 7 bases from J; junction bases left unmatched: 11. Germline CDR1 reads SGHRS; CDR2 reads YFSETQ. The CDR3 DNA sequence: TGCGCCAGCAGCCCAGATACAGGGGTCGGGAATTCACCCCTCCACTTT. Translation: CASSPDTGVGNSPLHF. Full variable domain (outside the CDR3, taken from reference TRBV5-1 and TRBJ1-6): KAGVTQTPRYLIKTRGQQVTLSCSPISGHRSVSWYQQTPGQGLQFLFEYFSETQRNKGNFPGRFSGRQFSNSRSEMNVSTLELGDSALYLCASSPDTGVGNSPLHFGNGTRLTVT.

As regards this clone: Additional DNA sequences in this sample encode the identical CDR3. The chain has TRBV18 and TRBJ2-5, with 9 bases lining up with TRBD1. Germline CDR1 KGHSH, CDR2 LQKENI. The CDR3 is made up of 14 amino acids. The V gene end was trimmed by 1 base and the J gene end by 6 bases; junction bases not matched to a gene: 3. The CDR3 loop is CASSPQGQGQTQYF. Written as DNA, the CDR3 is TGTGCCAGCTCACCACAAGGACAGGGGCAGACCCAGTACTTC.

The genes are TRBV9 and TRBJ2-5; 10 positions match TRBD2. The germline V gene encodes CDR1 SGDLS and CDR2 YYNGEE. The CDR3 sequence is 17 residues long. Germline trimming cut 0 bases from V and 2 bases from J; bases unmatched to any gene: 7. The CDR3 is CASSVGTSGGIQETQYF. In nucleotides, the CDR3 is TGTGCCAGCAGCGTAGGGACTAGCGGAGGAATTCAAGAGACCCAGTACTTC.

Points on this clone: Relative to the germline gene, one junction end is altered; a read error may explain this. The V gene is TRBV11-3, the J gene TRBJ1-1; D is ambiguous. CDR1 is SGHNT, CDR2 YENEEA, per germline. The CDR3 is 13 residues long. The CDR3 loop reads CASSLYLNAEAFF. For the CDR3, the DNA is TGTGCCAGCAGCTTGTATCTGAACGCTGAAGCTTTCTTT. Together with reference TRBV11-3 and TRBJ1-1, the CDR3 gives the full variable domain: EAGVVQSPRYKIIEKKQPVAFWCNPISGHNTLYWYLQNLGQGPELLIRYENEEAVDDSQLPKDRFSAERLKGVDSTLKIQPAELGDSAVYLCASSLYLNAEAFFGQGTRLTVV.

V is TRBV21-1 and J is TRBJ2-3; TRBD2 is the table's D call and was not checked against the DNA. TRBV21-1 is annotated as a pseudogene. The CDR3 has 18 residues. The CDR3 nucleotides are TGTGCCAGCAGGACCCGACTAGGCCTTTATACTCCCACAGATACGCAGTATTTT. Its translation is CASRTRLGLYTPTDTQYF.

In this sample, this clone turned up a few times. This rearrangement joins TRBV29-1 to TRBJ2-1; D is perhaps TRBD2 (6 bases). Per the germline V gene, CDR1 is SQVTM and CDR2 is ANQGSEA. V lost 4 bases, J lost 1 base, and 8 bases lay in between. CDR3 length: 13 residues. CDR3 sequence: CSVVGGSYNEQFF. Written as DNA, the CDR3 is TGCAGCGTTGTGGGGGGTTCCTACAATGAGCAGTTCTTC.

This clone was observed a single time. The J gene is TRBJ2-1, the V gene TRBV6-5, with D maybe TRBD1 (5 bases). V was pared by 5 bases and J by 2 bases, with 13 bases between. The CDR3 covers 15 residues. In germline, CDR1 is MNHEY, CDR2 SVGAGI. The DNA of the CDR3 is TGTGCCAGCAGTCGCCATAGGGGCCCCTACAATGAGCAGTTCTTC. Translating gives CASSRHRGPYNEQFF.

This clone was detected a few times. A clone one base away is much larger, so this may be a read error. V is TRBV19 and J is TRBJ2-2, with 12 bases lining up with TRBD2. Trimming cost V 6 bases and J 4 bases; bases outside gene matches: 12. Per the germline V gene, CDR1 is LNHDA and CDR2 is SQIVND (reference sequence). This CDR3 region has 18 residues. CDR3 protein: CASSRAPLAGGPTGELFF. The CDR3, as DNA: TGTGCCAGTAGCCGGGCACCCCTAGCGGGAGGGCCCACCGGGGAGCTGTTTTTT.

This clone was found a few times. The V call is TRBV5-1, the J call TRBJ2-3; D is perhaps TRBD1 or TRBD2 (6 bases each). Germline V CDR1 and CDR2: SGHRS, YFSETQ. Trimming stripped 4 bases from V and 2 bases from J, with 14 bases between. This CDR3 region has 15 residues. DNA for the CDR3: TGCGCCAGCAGCCGGGGGCCCGTCATCACAGATACGCAGTATTTT. Protein sequence: CASSRGPVITDTQYF.

This clone was seen only a few times. This may stem from a read error, because a much larger clone lies one nucleotide away. At the DNA level, this CDR3 is encoded by other sequences in the same sample as well. The chain has TRBV6-1 and TRBJ2-2; 11 bases line up with TRBD2. In germline, CDR1 is MNHNS, CDR2 SASEGT. With V trimmed by 4 bases and J by 6 bases, 4 bases remained unmatched. This CDR3 is 15 amino acids long. As DNA, the CDR3 is TGTGCCAGCAGTGTAGTAGCGGGGGGGCCCGGGGAGCTGTTTTTT. The encoded protein is CASSVVAGGPGELFF.

This clone was seen a handful of times. The chain employs TRBV7-3 and TRBJ2-3, with TRBD2 matching over 10 bases. The CDR3 contains 16 residues. Germline V gives CDR1 SGHTA, CDR2 FQGTGA. The ends lost 1 base at V and 4 bases at J; junction bases unmatched: 5. CDR3 sequence: CASSLSSAGGPDTQYF. In DNA form, the CDR3 reads TGTGCCAGCAGCTTAAGTTCAGCGGGGGGGCCAGATACGCAGTATTTT.

The chain joins TRBV6-5 to TRBJ2-7; 9 nucleotides line up with TRBD2. V was pared by 0 bases and J by 4 bases, with 4 bases of the junction left unmatched. The CDR3 contains 15 residues. In germline, CDR1 is MNHEY, CDR2 SVGAGI. CDR3 protein: CASSYSRGGGYEQYF. The CDR3 coding sequence is TGTGCCAGCAGTTACTCGCGCGGGGGGGGGTACGAGCAGTACTTC.

This clone was observed a handful of times. The chain employs TRBV28 and TRBJ1-3; 8 bases match TRBD1. J was trimmed by 4 bases and V by 4 bases; bases with no gene match: 3. From germline, CDR1 is MDHEN and CDR2 SYDVKM. CDR3 length equals 14 residues. Written as DNA, the CDR3 is TGTGCCAGCAGTTCCCGACAGGGGGGAAACACCATATATTTT. Translated: CASSSRQGGNTIYF.